The rows below give T cell receptor beta chains drawn from one sample of a study of T-cell reconstitution after alpha-beta-depleted transplantation in children. Via MiXCR, TCRdb re-called the PCR reads, giving one row per CDR3 protein. This sample has over 550,000 distinct CDR3 sequences; about 10% occur once, and the top ten carry 3.5% to 5%. Material: PBMCs from the stem cell graft donor, obtained from the stem cell graft. These receptors were obtained from a human donor who donated a stem cell graft to a child with acute myeloid leukemia. Each CDR3 is given without its conserved first and last residue. Fields, in order: V gene, CDR3 protein.

V: TRBV20-1; CDR3: SARGRQSGYT
V: TRBV9; CDR3: ASSVPLLGGEQF
V: TRBV5-1; CDR3: ASSGDSPSGNTIY
V: TRBV6-4; CDR3: ASSEGLASETQY
V: TRBV5-1; CDR3: ASSQNTGTGDNEQF
V: TRBV11-3; CDR3: ASSLGQAALQETQY
V: TRBV6-1; CDR3: ASSEGPYTDTQY
V: TRBV7-9; CDR3: ASSVGQST
V: TRBV7-3; CDR3: ASSTGTGKADTQY
V: TRBV20-1; CDR3: SAAPWRLGAREQF
V: TRBV20-1; CDR3: SARVVGNYGYT
V: TRBV18; CDR3: ASSKRGPSGFSNEQF
V: TRBV7-9; CDR3: ASSSMAYEQY
V: TRBV5-1; CDR3: ASSPDSGLSYEQY
V: TRBV20-1; CDR3: SARESRGFETDTQY
V: TRBV29-1; CDR3: SVVVATVQETQY
V: TRBV6-1; CDR3: ASRSGTSGRNEQF
V: TRBV25-1; CDR3: ASSESLPGRFTDTQY
V: TRBV10-3; CDR3: AITAANEQF
V: TRBV29-1; CDR3: SVVPGLGYGGYT
V: TRBV15; CDR3: ATSRFGHTIY
V: TRBV18; CDR3: ASSPDRGHGYT
V: TRBV20-1; CDR3: SARDLQGSRNIQY
V: TRBV28; CDR3: ASSYRFGSEKLF
V: TRBV6-1; CDR3: ASKEQGNTRNTGELF
V: TRBV20-1; CDR3: SARAASGRAGTGELF
V: TRBV6-5; CDR3: ASSYSLGEGQETQY
V: TRBV29-1; CDR3: SIRQGVNSPLH
V: TRBV12-3/TRBV12-4; CDR3: ASSPAGGLGYT
V: TRBV18; CDR3: ASSPQPGQGRSGTLYEQY
V: TRBV10-3; CDR3: AIRLAGGRDEQF
V: TRBV20-1; CDR3: SARTGDQPQH
V: TRBV28; CDR3: ASSPLAGTSGLSYEQY